The rows below give T cell receptor beta chains drawn from one sample of a study of patients and donors after allogeneic stem cell transplantation. TCRdb itself ran the RT-PCR reads through MiXCR, one entry per CDR3 protein. Here the sample spans about 110,000 distinct CDR3 sequences, approximately 40% being singletons. Sequenced: blood, either unsorted or a sorted T cell fraction (not recorded which). These receptors were obtained from a human donor who was either an allogeneic HSCT recipient or a stem cell or donor lymphocyte infusion donor (not recorded which). It is not recorded whose cells these are; they may come from a transplant donor. Each CDR3 is given with its conserved first and last residue. D genes are given only for firm matches. Some rows have no size entry. The others give once, few or many, or a class for an expanded clone.

D: .; V: TRBV12-3/TRBV12-4; J: TRBJ1-4; size: few; DNA: TGTGCCAGCAGTTCCAGCGGGGGGACTAATGAAAAACTGTTTTTT; CDR3: CASSSSGGTNEKLFF
D: TRBD1; V: TRBV29-1; J: TRBJ2-1; size: .; DNA: TGCAGCGTTGAAGCGGGACAGTGGCCATCCTACAATGAGCAGTTCTTC; CDR3: CSVEAGQWPSYNEQFF
D: .; V: TRBV7-2; J: TRBJ1-4; size: few; DNA: TGTGCCAGCAGCTTAGATGCCGGGACAAAGAATGAAAAACTGTTTTTT; CDR3: CASSLDAGTKNEKLFF
D: .; V: TRBV12-3/TRBV12-4; J: TRBJ2-3; size: many; DNA: TGTGCCAGCAGTTCTAGCACAGATACGCAGTATTTT; CDR3: CASSSSTDTQYF
D: .; V: TRBV18; J: TRBJ1-4; size: few; DNA: TGTGCCAGCTCACCATGGGACAACCGTGAAAAACTGTTTTTT; CDR3: CASSPWDNREKLFF
D: .; V: TRBV6-5; J: TRBJ1-5; size: .; DNA: TGTGCCAGCAGTACCGGGGTAAAGGACCAGCCCCAGCATTTT; CDR3: CASSTGVKDQPQHF
D: .; V: TRBV24-1; J: TRBJ2-3; size: .; DNA: TGTGCCACCAGTGTGTTTGGATCAGATACGCAGTATTTT; CDR3: CATSVFGSDTQYF
D: TRBD1; V: TRBV18; J: TRBJ1-3; size: few; DNA: TGTGCCAGCTCACCGGACAGGGGCTCAGGAAACACCATATATTTT; CDR3: CASSPDRGSGNTIYF
D: .; V: TRBV6-1; J: TRBJ2-6; size: .; DNA: TGTGCCAGCATCCCCCCTGGCAGGGCAGGGGCCAACGTCCTGACTTTC; CDR3: CASIPPGRAGANVLTF
D: .; V: TRBV5-1; J: TRBJ2-5; size: few; DNA: TGCGCCAGCAGAGCCGGGCCTCCCCAAGAGACCCAGTACTTC; CDR3: CASRAGPPQETQYF
D: .; V: TRBV20-1; J: TRBJ2-7; size: .; DNA: TGCAGTGCTAGAGATAACTACAGGGCCTTCTACGAGCAGTACTTC; CDR3: CSARDNYRAFYEQYF
D: .; V: TRBV5-1; J: TRBJ2-5; size: .; DNA: TGCGCCAGCAGCTACGGGACACCAATTTTACGGCAAGAGACCCAGTACTTC; CDR3: CASSYGTPILRQETQYF
D: .; V: TRBV7-2; J: TRBJ2-5; size: .; DNA: TGTGCCAGCAGCTTAGCCCGGAAAGAGACCCAGTACTTC; CDR3: CASSLARKETQYF
D: .; V: TRBV20-1; J: TRBJ1-2; size: .; DNA: TGCAGTGCTAGTGGTTCGGGCAGTTCTATGGCGGGCTACACCTTC; CDR3: CSASGSGSSMAGYTF
D: .; V: TRBV18; J: TRBJ1-4; size: few; DNA: TGTGCCAGCTCAAGTCGCGAAGGGAATGAAAAACTGTTTTTT; CDR3: CASSSREGNEKLFF
D: .; V: TRBV5-1; J: TRBJ2-7; size: once; DNA: TGCGCCAGCAGCTTCCCGGACAGCTCCTACGAGCAGTACTTC; CDR3: CASSFPDSSYEQYF
D: .; V: TRBV21-1; J: TRBJ1-5; size: few; DNA: TGTGCCGGGGCGGCACCCTGGCGCAATCAGCCCCAGCATTTT; CDR3: CAGAAPWRNQPQHF
D: .; V: TRBV28; J: TRBJ1-3; size: few; DNA: TGTGCCAGCAGCGCTAGGGCTTCTGGAAACACCATATATTTT; CDR3: CASSARASGNTIYF
D: .; V: TRBV21-1; J: TRBJ1-6; size: .; DNA: TGTGCCAGCAGCAAAGGGGGACAATTTAATTCACCCCTCCACTTT; CDR3: CASSKGGQFNSPLHF
D: .; V: TRBV12-3/TRBV12-4; J: TRBJ1-1; size: few; DNA: TGTGCCAGCAGTTTAAGGGTCCGGGCTGAAGCTTTCTTT; CDR3: CASSLRVRAEAFF
D: .; V: TRBV20-1; J: TRBJ1-1; size: .; DNA: TGCAGTGCTAGAAGGACCACTGAAGCTTTCTTT; CDR3: CSARRTTEAFF
D: .; V: TRBV28; J: TRBJ1-2; size: .; DNA: TGTGCCAGCAGTCCCACAGGGCCCGGTGGTGGCTACACCTTC; CDR3: CASSPTGPGGGYTF
D: TRBD1; V: TRBV12-3/TRBV12-4; J: TRBJ1-2; size: .; DNA: TGTGCCAGCGGACAGGGGCGCGGCTACACCTTC; CDR3: CASGQGRGYTF
D: .; V: TRBV4-1; J: TRBJ2-7; size: few; DNA: TGCGCCAGCAGCCGACGTCAGTTGGACAGTTATTACGAGCAGTACTTC; CDR3: CASSRRQLDSYYEQYF
D: .; V: TRBV5-1; J: TRBJ2-7; size: .; DNA: TGCGCCAGCAGCTTGGACTACCAGCAGTACTTC; CDR3: CASSLDYQQYF
D: .; V: TRBV4-2; J: TRBJ2-7; size: .; DNA: TGTGCCAGCAGCCAAGAAGGGACACCCGACTCCTACGAGCAGTACTTC; CDR3: CASSQEGTPDSYEQYF
D: TRBD1; V: TRBV5-1; J: TRBJ1-4; size: .; DNA: TGCGCCAGCAGCAAGGACAGGGGACATGAAAAACTGTTTTTT; CDR3: CASSKDRGHEKLFF
D: TRBD2; V: TRBV7-3; J: TRBJ2-5; size: .; DNA: TGTGCCAGCAGCTTAGGAAACGGGAGGGGCGAGACCCAGTACTTC; CDR3: CASSLGNGRGETQYF
D: TRBD1; V: TRBV28; J: TRBJ1-1; size: few; DNA: TGTGCCAGCAGTCCCCCCTGGCAGGGGGCTACTGAAGCTTTCTTT; CDR3: CASSPPWQGATEAFF
D: .; V: TRBV29-1; J: TRBJ2-1; size: few; DNA: TGCAGCGGGGCAGGCTCCTACAATGAGCAGTTCTTC; CDR3: CSGAGSYNEQFF
D: .; V: TRBV20-1; J: TRBJ1-2; size: .; DNA: TGCAGTGCTAGAGGCCCGACCCGTGGCTACACCTTC; CDR3: CSARGPTRGYTF
D: .; V: TRBV7-2; J: TRBJ1-4; size: many; DNA: TGTGCCAGCAGCTTGTCAAGAGAAAAACTGTTTTTT; CDR3: CASSLSREKLFF
D: .; V: TRBV5-1; J: TRBJ2-1; size: few; DNA: TGCGCCAGCACCCCCGACACCCTCAATGAGCAGTTCTTC; CDR3: CASTPDTLNEQFF
D: .; V: TRBV29-1; J: TRBJ1-2; size: .; DNA: TGCAGCGTTGCGTACGCGGCGGGGGCCGGCTACACCTTC; CDR3: CSVAYAAGAGYTF
D: TRBD2; V: TRBV20-1; J: TRBJ2-7; size: .; DNA: TGCAGTGCTAGAGAGGGGACTAGCGGGATAGCTGGGGGCTTCGAGCAGTACTTC; CDR3: CSAREGTSGIAGGFEQYF
D: .; V: TRBV7-9; J: TRBJ1-4; size: few; DNA: TGTGCCAGCGTCTTATCACACGGGAGGTCTCCCGAAAAACTGTTTTTT; CDR3: CASVLSHGRSPEKLFF
D: .; V: TRBV20-1; J: TRBJ1-4; size: few; DNA: TGCAGTGCTGCCGGACCGGCCGAAAAACTGTTTTTT; CDR3: CSAAGPAEKLFF
D: TRBD1; V: TRBV12-3/TRBV12-4; J: TRBJ1-5; size: .; DNA: TGTGCCAGCCAACAGGGGGGTCAGCCCCAGCATTTT; CDR3: CASQQGGQPQHF
D: .; V: TRBV6-6; J: TRBJ1-6; size: .; DNA: TGTGCCAGCAGTTACCCGTCGGCCGGGAAAGCCTATAATTCACCCCTCCACTTT; CDR3: CASSYPSAGKAYNSPLHF
D: .; V: TRBV27; J: TRBJ1-4; size: .; DNA: TGTGCCAGCAGTTTAGCCAGAGGGCAAAAACTGTTTTTT; CDR3: CASSLARGQKLFF
D: .; V: TRBV7-8; J: TRBJ1-5; size: few; DNA: TGTGCCAGCAGCACCGGTGGGAGCAATCAGCCCCAGCATTTT; CDR3: CASSTGGSNQPQHF
D: .; V: TRBV10-3; J: TRBJ1-1; size: many; DNA: TGTGCCACCCAACCCGGGGGGTGGGAAGCTTTCTTT; CDR3: CATQPGGWEAFF
D: .; V: TRBV6-6; J: TRBJ2-7; size: few; DNA: TGTGCCAGCACCGACTGGGCGGCCTCCTACGAGCAGTACTTC; CDR3: CASTDWAASYEQYF
D: .; V: TRBV6-5; J: TRBJ1-5; size: .; DNA: TGTGCCAGCAGTCGCGGGGAGAGCAATCAGCCCCAGCATTTT; CDR3: CASSRGESNQPQHF
D: .; V: TRBV24-1; J: TRBJ2-5; size: few; DNA: TGTGCCACCAGTGATTCGCCAGAGACCCAGTACTTC; CDR3: CATSDSPETQYF
D: .; V: TRBV24-1; J: TRBJ1-4; size: .; DNA: TGTGCCACCAGTGAGGGGACAACCAATGAAAAACTGTTTTTT; CDR3: CATSEGTTNEKLFF
D: .; V: TRBV10-3; J: TRBJ2-1; size: .; DNA: TGTGCCATCAGTGGTCTGGCTACGAATGAGCAGTTCTTC; CDR3: CAISGLATNEQFF
D: .; V: TRBV20-1; J: TRBJ1-5; size: .; DNA: TGCAGTGCTAGTTATTTCCACGACAATCAGCCCCAGCATTTT; CDR3: CSASYFHDNQPQHF
D: .; V: TRBV28; J: TRBJ2-3; size: .; DNA: TGTGCCGTAGTTCGCACAGATACGCAGTATTTT; CDR3: CAVVRTDTQYF
D: .; V: TRBV12-3/TRBV12-4; J: TRBJ2-7; size: once; DNA: TGTGCCATCCGCCGCTCCTACGAGCAGTACTTC; CDR3: CAIRRSYEQYF
D: .; V: TRBV12-3/TRBV12-4; J: TRBJ1-2; size: few; DNA: TGTGCCAGCAGTCCACTCGGGACCTATGGCTACACCTTC; CDR3: CASSPLGTYGYTF
D: .; V: TRBV20-1; J: TRBJ1-1; size: .; DNA: TGCAGTGCTAGGGGGAGGGTAGGCACTGAAGCTTTCTTT; CDR3: CSARGRVGTEAFF
D: TRBD2; V: TRBV11-2; J: TRBJ2-1; size: .; DNA: TGTGCCAGCGGCGGGAGTAAGTATGAGCAGTTCTTC; CDR3: CASGGSKYEQFF
D: TRBD2; V: TRBV5-1; J: TRBJ2-2; size: .; DNA: TGCGCCAGCAGCGACCGGGAGGCCGGGGAGCTGTTTTTT; CDR3: CASSDREAGELFF
D: TRBD2; V: TRBV20-1; J: TRBJ2-1; size: .; DNA: TGCAGTGCTAGTCTAGCGGGAGGGTACAATGAGCAGTTCTTC; CDR3: CSASLAGGYNEQFF
D: TRBD2; V: TRBV24-1; J: TRBJ2-1; size: .; DNA: TGTGCCACCAGTCCCAGGGGACTAGGCAACCTCAATGAGCAGTTCTTC; CDR3: CATSPRGLGNLNEQFF
D: TRBD1; V: TRBV5-1; J: TRBJ2-4; size: .; DNA: TGCGCCAGCGGACAGGGGGACAAAAACATTCAGTACTTC; CDR3: CASGQGDKNIQYF
D: .; V: TRBV15; J: TRBJ1-2; size: few; DNA: TGTGCCACCAGCGTAAGACAAGCTAACTATGGCTACACCTTC; CDR3: CATSVRQANYGYTF
D: TRBD1; V: TRBV27; J: TRBJ2-2; size: .; DNA: TGTGCCAGCAGTTTACGCTGGGGACAGGGCGCCGGGGAGCTGTTTTTT; CDR3: CASSLRWGQGAGELFF
D: TRBD1; V: TRBV10-3; J: TRBJ1-5; size: many; DNA: TGTGCCATCAGGTCCGGACAGGGGGCTAATCAGCCCCAGCATTTT; CDR3: CAIRSGQGANQPQHF